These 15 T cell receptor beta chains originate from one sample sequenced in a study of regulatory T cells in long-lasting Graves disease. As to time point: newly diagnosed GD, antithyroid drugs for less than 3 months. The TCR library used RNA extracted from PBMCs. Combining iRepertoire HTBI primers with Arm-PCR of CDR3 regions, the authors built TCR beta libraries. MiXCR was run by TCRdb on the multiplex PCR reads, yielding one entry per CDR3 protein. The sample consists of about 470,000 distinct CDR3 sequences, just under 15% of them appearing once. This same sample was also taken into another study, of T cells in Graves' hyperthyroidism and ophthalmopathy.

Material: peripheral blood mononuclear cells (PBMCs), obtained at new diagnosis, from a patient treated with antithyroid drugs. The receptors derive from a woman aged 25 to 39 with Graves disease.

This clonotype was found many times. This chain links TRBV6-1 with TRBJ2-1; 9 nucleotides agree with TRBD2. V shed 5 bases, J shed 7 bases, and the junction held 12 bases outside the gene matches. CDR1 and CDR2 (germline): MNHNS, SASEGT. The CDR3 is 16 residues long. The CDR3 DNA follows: TGTGCCAGCAGTCCGGGTGAGCCGGGACTAGCAAATGAGCAGTTCTTC. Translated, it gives CASSPGEPGLANEQFF.

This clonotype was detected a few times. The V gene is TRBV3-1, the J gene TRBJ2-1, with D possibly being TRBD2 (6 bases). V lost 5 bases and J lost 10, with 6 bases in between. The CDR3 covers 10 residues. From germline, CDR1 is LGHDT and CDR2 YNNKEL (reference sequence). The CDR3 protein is CASSGGEQFF. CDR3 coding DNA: TGTGCCAGCAGCGGGGGGGAGCAGTTCTTC.

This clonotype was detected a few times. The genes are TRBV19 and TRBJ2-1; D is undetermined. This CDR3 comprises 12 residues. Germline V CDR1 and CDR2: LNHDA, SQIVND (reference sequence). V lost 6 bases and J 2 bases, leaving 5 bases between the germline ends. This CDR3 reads CASSETYNEQFF. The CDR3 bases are TGTGCCAGTAGCGAAACCTACAATGAGCAGTTCTTC.

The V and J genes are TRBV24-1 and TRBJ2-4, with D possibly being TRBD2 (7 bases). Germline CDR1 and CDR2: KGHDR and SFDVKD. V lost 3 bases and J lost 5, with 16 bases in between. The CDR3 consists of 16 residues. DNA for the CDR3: TGTGCCACCAGTGATCACAGGGCGGGGGCCCAAAACATTCAGTACTTC. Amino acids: CATSDHRAGAQNIQYF.

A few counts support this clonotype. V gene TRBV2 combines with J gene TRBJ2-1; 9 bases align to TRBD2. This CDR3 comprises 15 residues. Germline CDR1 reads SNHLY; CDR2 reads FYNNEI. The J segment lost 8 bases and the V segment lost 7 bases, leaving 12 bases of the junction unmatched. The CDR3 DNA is TGTGCCAGCAAAGTGGTAGCGGGAGTTCTCTATGAGCAGTTCTTC. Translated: CASKVVAGVLYEQFF.

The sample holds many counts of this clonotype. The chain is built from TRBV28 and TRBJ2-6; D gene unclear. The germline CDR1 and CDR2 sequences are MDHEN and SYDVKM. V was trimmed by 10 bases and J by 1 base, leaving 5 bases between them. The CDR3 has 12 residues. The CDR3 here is CATRSGANVLTF. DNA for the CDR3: TGTGCCACCAGGTCTGGGGCCAACGTCCTGACTTTC.

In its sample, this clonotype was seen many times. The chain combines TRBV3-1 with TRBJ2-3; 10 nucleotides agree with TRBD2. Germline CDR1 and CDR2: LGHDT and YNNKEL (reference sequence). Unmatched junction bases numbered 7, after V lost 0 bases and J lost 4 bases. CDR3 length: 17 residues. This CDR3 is CASSQEGLAGAPDTQYF. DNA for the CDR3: TGTGCCAGCAGCCAAGAGGGGCTAGCGGGAGCCCCAGATACGCAGTATTTT.

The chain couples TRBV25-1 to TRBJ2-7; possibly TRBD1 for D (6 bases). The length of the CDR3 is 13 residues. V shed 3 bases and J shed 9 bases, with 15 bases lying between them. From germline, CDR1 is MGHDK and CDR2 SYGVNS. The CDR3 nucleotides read TGTGCCAGCAGTGAGACAGGTTTTCAAGGGCAGTACTTC. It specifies CASSETGFQGQYF.

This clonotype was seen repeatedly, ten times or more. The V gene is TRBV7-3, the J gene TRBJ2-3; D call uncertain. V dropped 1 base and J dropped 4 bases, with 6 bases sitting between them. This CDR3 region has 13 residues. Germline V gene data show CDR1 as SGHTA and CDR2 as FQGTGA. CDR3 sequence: CASSLMRSDTQYF. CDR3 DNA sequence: TGTGCCAGCAGCTTAATGCGCTCAGATACGCAGTATTTT.

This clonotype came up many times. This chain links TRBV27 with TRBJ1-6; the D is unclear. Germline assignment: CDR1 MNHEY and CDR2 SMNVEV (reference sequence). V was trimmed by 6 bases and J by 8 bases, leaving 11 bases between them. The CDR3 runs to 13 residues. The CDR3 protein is CASSPGVDSPLHF. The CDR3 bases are TGTGCCAGCAGCCCCGGGGTGGATTCACCCCTCCACTTT.

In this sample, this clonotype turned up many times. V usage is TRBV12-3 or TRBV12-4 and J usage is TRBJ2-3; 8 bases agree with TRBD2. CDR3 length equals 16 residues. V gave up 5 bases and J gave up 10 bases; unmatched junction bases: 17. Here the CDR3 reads CASSPAGRAKSVAQYF. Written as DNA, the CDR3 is TGTGCCAGCAGTCCTGCCGGGAGGGCCAAGTCGGTTGCGCAGTATTTT.

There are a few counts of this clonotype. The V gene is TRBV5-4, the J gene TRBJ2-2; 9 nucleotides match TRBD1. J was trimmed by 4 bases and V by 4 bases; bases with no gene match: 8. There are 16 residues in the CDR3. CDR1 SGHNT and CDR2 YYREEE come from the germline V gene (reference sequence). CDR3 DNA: TGTGCCAGCAGCAATAAACAGGGGGCGGGCACCGGGGAGCTGTTTTTT. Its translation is CASSNKQGAGTGELFF.

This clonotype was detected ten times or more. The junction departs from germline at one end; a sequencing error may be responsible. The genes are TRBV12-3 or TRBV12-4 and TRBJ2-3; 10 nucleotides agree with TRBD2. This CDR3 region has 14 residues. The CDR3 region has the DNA TGTGCCAGCAGTCTAGCGGGAGATACAGATACGCAGTATTTT. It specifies CASSLAGDTDTQYF.

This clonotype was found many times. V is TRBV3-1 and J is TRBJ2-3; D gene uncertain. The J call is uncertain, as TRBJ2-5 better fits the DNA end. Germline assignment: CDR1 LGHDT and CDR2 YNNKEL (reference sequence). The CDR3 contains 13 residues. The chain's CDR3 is CASSPGRGETQYF. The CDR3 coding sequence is TGTGCCAGCAGTCCCGGGCGCGGAGAGACCCAGTACTTC.

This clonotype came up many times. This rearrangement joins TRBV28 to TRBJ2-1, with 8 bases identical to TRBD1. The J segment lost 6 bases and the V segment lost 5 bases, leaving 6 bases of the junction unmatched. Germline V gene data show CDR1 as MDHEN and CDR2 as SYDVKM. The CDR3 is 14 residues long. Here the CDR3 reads CASSLHDRGNEQFF. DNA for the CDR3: TGTGCCAGCAGTCTACACGACAGGGGCAATGAGCAGTTCTTC.